The rows below give T cell receptor beta chains drawn from one sample of a study of T cell responses to AZD1222 COVID-19 vaccine. Clones were sequenced by immunoSEQ multiplex PCR, and TCRdb holds only the in-frame ones, with some missing. The sample lists approximately 52,000 clones; about nine tenths were seen once. The sequences come from peripheral blood, collected 28 days after the second AZD1222 dose. These receptors were obtained from an adult who received the AZD1222 COVID-19 vaccine. Both conserved end residues are part of each CDR3. D genes are given only for firm matches. Clone size appears in some rows only: once, few, many, or a class for an expanded clone.

d_gene	abundance	j_gene	v_gene	CDR3nt	CDR3aa
NA	NA	TRBJ1-1	TRBV3-1/TRBV3-2	TGTGCCAGCAGCCAAGTCGGGGGCAAAGCTTTCTTT	CASSQVGGKAFF
TRBD1	NA	TRBJ2-4	TRBV11-2	TGTGCCAGCAGCTTAGATCTACAGGGGGCTTACGGCAAAAACATTCAGTACTTC	CASSLDLQGAYGKNIQYF
NA	NA	TRBJ2-3	TRBV19	TGTGCCAGTATGGGGGCCGCAGATACGCAGTATTTT	CASMGAADTQYF
TRBD1	NA	TRBJ1-1	TRBV5-1	TGCGCCAGCAGCCTGACAGGGGGCACTGAAGCTTTCTTT	CASSLTGGTEAFF
TRBD2	once	TRBJ2-3	TRBV3-1/TRBV3-2	TGTGCCAGCAGCCAAGAAACGACTAGCGGTGGGGGGGATACGCAGTATTTT	CASSQETTSGGGDTQYF
NA	NA	TRBJ2-1	TRBV5-5	TGTGCCAGCAGCTTGGTCGGAGGCTACAATGAGCAGTTCTTC	CASSLVGGYNEQFF
NA	few	TRBJ1-1	TRBV29-1	TGCAGCGTTGAAAAAGGAGGGGGGAACACTGAAGCTTTCTTT	CSVEKGGGNTEAFF
TRBD1	NA	TRBJ1-4	TRBV28	TGTGCCAGCAGGTTGCCCAGGGGGGGACAGGGAGATGAAAAACTGTTTTTT	CASRLPRGGQGDEKLFF
TRBD1	few	TRBJ1-6	TRBV14	TGTGCCAGCAGCCAAGCTCAGGGGGAATCACCCCTCCACTTT	CASSQAQGESPLHF
TRBD2	NA	TRBJ2-1	TRBV2	TGTGCCAGCCGGACTAGCGGTTACAATGAGCAGTTCTTC	CASRTSGYNEQFF
NA	NA	TRBJ2-5	TRBV7-3	TGTGCCAGCAGCTTGGACAGAGAGACCCAGTACTTC	CASSLDRETQYF
NA	NA	TRBJ1-6	TRBV9	TGTGCCAGCAGCGGTGACAGATATAATTCACCCCTCCACTTT	CASSGDRYNSPLHF
TRBD1	NA	TRBJ2-7	TRBV5-1	TGCGCCAGCAGCTGGAGGGCCGGGACAGGGGAATCAGAGCAGTACTTC	CASSWRAGTGESEQYF
NA	NA	TRBJ2-7	TRBV21-1	TGTGCCACCCTGACCGGGACAGGGGCCTACGAGCAGTACTTC	CATLTGTGAYEQYF
TRBD1	NA	TRBJ2-1	TRBV27	TGTGCCAGCAGTCCATTAGGACAGGGGGGAAACAATGAGCAGTTCTTC	CASSPLGQGGNNEQFF
NA	NA	TRBJ2-7	TRBV7-2	TGTGCCAGCAGCCCCTGGGGGGGCGGGAGCCCCAGCGAGCAGTACTTC	CASSPWGGGSPSEQYF
NA	NA	TRBJ2-2	TRBV7-8	TGTGCCAGCAGCTTAGGTCGACGACCGAACACCGGGGAGCTGTTTTTT	CASSLGRRPNTGELFF
NA	NA	TRBJ2-2	TRBV5-6	TGTGCCAGCAGCTCCGGGGGTAGCGCGAACACCGGGGAGCTGTTTTTT	CASSSGGSANTGELFF
NA	NA	TRBJ1-1	TRBV11-2	TGTGCCAGCAGCTTTTCGGACGGGAACACTGAAGCTTTCTTT	CASSFSDGNTEAFF
NA	NA	TRBJ2-3	TRBV19	TGTGCCAGTAGTCCCTCTAGCACAGATACGCAGTATTTT	CASSPSSTDTQYF
NA	NA	TRBJ2-7	TRBV10-2	TGCGCCAGCACCTCGGAAGAGGTAATAGGCGAGCAGTACTTC	CASTSEEVIGEQYF
NA	NA	TRBJ2-1	TRBV14	TGTGCCAGCAGCCAAGATTGGCAGGGCCCCTACAATGAGCAGTTCTTC	CASSQDWQGPYNEQFF
TRBD1	NA	TRBJ1-2	TRBV28	TGTGCCAGCAGTTTAGGGGGACAGGGAGCTAACTATGGCTACACCTTC	CASSLGGQGANYGYTF
NA	once	TRBJ1-2	TRBV2	TGTGCCAGCAGCTTGGACAGATATGGCTACACCTTC	CASSLDRYGYTF
TRBD2	NA	TRBJ2-3	TRBV5-1	TGCGCCAGCAGCGGACTAGCGGTTAGCACAGATACGCAGTATTTT	CASSGLAVSTDTQYF
NA	NA	TRBJ2-2	TRBV5-6	TGTGCCAGCAGCTTACTAATACGGACAGAGATAAACACCGGGGAGCTGTTTTTT	CASSLLIRTEINTGELFF
NA	once	TRBJ1-2	TRBV29-1	TGCAGCGTTTGGGACATCTCCCTCCCAGATAACTATGGCTACACCTTC	CSVWDISLPDNYGYTF
NA	NA	TRBJ1-2	TRBV20-1	TGCAGTGCTAGTCTCGGCGGGGGCTACACCTTC	CSASLGGGYTF
NA	once	TRBJ2-7	TRBV23-1	TGCGCCAGCAGTCAAGCGGACGGAAACGCCTACGAGCAGTACTTC	CASSQADGNAYEQYF
NA	once	TRBJ2-7	TRBV13	TGTGCCAGCAGCCGCACCTACGAGCAGTACTTC	CASSRTYEQYF
TRBD2	few	TRBJ2-3	TRBV19	TGTGCCAGTAGCCCGACTAGCGGGAGCATTGGCAGCACAGATACGCAGTATTTT	CASSPTSGSIGSTDTQYF
TRBD1	once	TRBJ2-2	TRBV27	TGTGCCAGCACCGCACAGGGGGCGCTCACCGGGGAGCTGTTTTTT	CASTAQGALTGELFF
NA	NA	TRBJ1-1	TRBV7-8	TGTGCCAGCAGTCCTGGACGGGGCACTGAAGCTTTCTTT	CASSPGRGTEAFF
NA	NA	TRBJ2-5	TRBV29-1	TGCAGCGTTGAAGGGCAAGGGGGGGAGACCCAGTACTTC	CSVEGQGGETQYF
NA	NA	TRBJ2-1	TRBV28	TGTGCCAGCAGTGCCCACGGGGCAGCGTACAATGAGCAGTTCTTC	CASSAHGAAYNEQFF
NA	NA	TRBJ2-2	TRBV10-3	TGTGCCATCAGCCCAGTGCCCGGGGAGCTGTTTTTT	CAISPVPGELFF
TRBD1	once	TRBJ1-2	TRBV27	TGTGCCAGCAGTCCCCGCCCTCGGACAGGGGAGCACACCTTC	CASSPRPRTGEHTF
NA	NA	TRBJ1-4	TRBV7-2	TGTGCCAGCAGCCCGGCGCTCAGGTCTAATGAAAAACTGTTTTTT	CASSPALRSNEKLFF
TRBD1	NA	TRBJ2-2	TRBV19	TGTGCCAGTAAGGGACAGGGGGCGTGGGCCGGGGAGCTGTTTTTT	CASKGQGAWAGELFF
TRBD2	NA	TRBJ2-5	TRBV10-1	TGCGCCAGCAGTCCCAGCGGGATACTTCAGACCCAGTACTTC	CASSPSGILQTQYF
NA	NA	TRBJ1-5	TRBV20-1	TGCAGTGCTAGTCAAGGGACTGGGCAGCCCCAGCATTTT	CSASQGTGQPQHF
NA	NA	TRBJ2-5	TRBV29-1	TGCAGCGGAGGCGAACAAGAGACCCAGTACTTC	CSGGEQETQYF
NA	NA	TRBJ1-1	TRBV6-5	TGTGCCAGCAGTTACTCGACGGGACGGCTGAACACTGAAGCTTTCTTT	CASSYSTGRLNTEAFF